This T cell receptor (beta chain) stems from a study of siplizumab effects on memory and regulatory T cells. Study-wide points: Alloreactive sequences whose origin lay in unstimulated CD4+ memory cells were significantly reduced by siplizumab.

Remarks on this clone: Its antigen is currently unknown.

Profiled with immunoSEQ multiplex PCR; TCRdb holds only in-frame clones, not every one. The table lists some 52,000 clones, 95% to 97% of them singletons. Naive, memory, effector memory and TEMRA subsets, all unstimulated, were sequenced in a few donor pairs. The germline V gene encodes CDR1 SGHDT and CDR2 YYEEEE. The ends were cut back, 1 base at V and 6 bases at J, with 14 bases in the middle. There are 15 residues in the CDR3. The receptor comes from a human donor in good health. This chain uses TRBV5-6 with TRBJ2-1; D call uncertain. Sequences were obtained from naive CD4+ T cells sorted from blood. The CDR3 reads CASSLIGRDGNEQFF. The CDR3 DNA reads TGTGCCAGCAGCTTGATAGGACGAGACGGCAATGAGCAGTTCTTC.